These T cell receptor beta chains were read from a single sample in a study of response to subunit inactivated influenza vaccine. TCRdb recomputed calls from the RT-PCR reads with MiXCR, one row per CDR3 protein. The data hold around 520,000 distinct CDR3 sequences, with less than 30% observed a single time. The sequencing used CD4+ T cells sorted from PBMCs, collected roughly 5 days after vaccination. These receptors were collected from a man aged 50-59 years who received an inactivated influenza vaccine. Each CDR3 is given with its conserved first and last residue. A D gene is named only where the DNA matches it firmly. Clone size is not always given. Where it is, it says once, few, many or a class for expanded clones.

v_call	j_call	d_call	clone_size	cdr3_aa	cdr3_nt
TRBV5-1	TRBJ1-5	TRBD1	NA	CASSFEGAGQPQHF	TGCGCCAGCAGCTTCGAGGGGGCCGGTCAGCCCCAGCATTTT
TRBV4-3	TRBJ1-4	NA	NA	CASSQYRATNEKLFF	TGCGCCAGCAGCCAGTACAGGGCTACTAATGAAAAACTGTTTTTT
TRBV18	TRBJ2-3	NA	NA	CASSPEMSDTQYF	TGTGCCAGCTCACCAGAAATGTCAGATACGCAGTATTTT
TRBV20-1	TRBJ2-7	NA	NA	CSAPRYGTQAYEQYF	TGCAGTGCTCCACGGTACGGGACTCAAGCCTACGAGCAGTACTTC
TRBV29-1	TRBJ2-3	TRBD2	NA	CSVIPGGPTDTQYF	TGCAGCGTTATCCCGGGAGGGCCAACAGATACGCAGTATTTT
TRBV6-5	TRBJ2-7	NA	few	CASSYSQGREQYF	TGTGCCAGCAGTTACTCCCAGGGTCGTGAGCAGTACTTC
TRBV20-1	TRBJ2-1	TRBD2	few	CSASGTSGSNGQFF	TGCAGTGCTTCCGGGACTAGCGGGAGTAACGGGCAGTTCTTC
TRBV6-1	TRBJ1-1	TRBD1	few	CASSPGQTTEAFF	TGTGCCAGCAGTCCGGGACAGACCACTGAAGCTTTCTTT
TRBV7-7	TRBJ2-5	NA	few	CASSLLGRETQYF	TGTGCTAGCAGCTTACTAGGAAGAGAGACCCAGTACTTC
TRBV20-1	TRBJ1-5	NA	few	CSATRTGNQPQHF	TGCAGTGCTACCCGGACAGGCAATCAGCCCCAGCATTTT
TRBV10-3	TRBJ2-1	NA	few	CAISEGGKDTEQFF	TGTGCCATCAGTGAGGGTGGGAAGGATACTGAGCAGTTCTTC
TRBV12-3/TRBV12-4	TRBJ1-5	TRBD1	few	CASTTGGPQHF	TGTGCCAGCACTACAGGGGGGCCCCAGCATTTT
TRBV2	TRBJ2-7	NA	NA	CASSESGQGYEQYF	TGTGCCAGCAGTGAAAGTGGTCAGGGTTACGAGCAGTACTTC
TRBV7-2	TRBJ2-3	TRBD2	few	CASSLVNSGSQNF	TGTGCCAGCAGCTTAGTAAATAGCGGGAGCCAAAATTTT
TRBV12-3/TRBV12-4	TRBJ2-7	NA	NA	CASSLALGGDEQYF	TGTGCCAGCAGTTTAGCGCTAGGGGGTGACGAGCAGTACTTC
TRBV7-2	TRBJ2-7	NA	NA	CASSLSFTGSYEQYF	TGTGCCAGCAGCTTAAGTTTTACAGGGTCTTACGAGCAGTACTTC
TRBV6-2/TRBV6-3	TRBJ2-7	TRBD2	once	CASNGLAGGFEQYF	TGTGCCAGCAATGGACTAGCGGGAGGGTTCGAGCAGTACTTC
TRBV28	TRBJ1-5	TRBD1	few	CASIDRGANQPQHF	TGTGCCAGCATAGACAGGGGTGCAAATCAGCCCCAGCATTTT
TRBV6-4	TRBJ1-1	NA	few	CASSTRGDTEAFF	TGTGCCAGCAGTACTCGGGGGGACACTGAAGCTTTCTTT
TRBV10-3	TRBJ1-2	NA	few	CAISALPFRGQSATNYGYTF	TGTGCCATCAGTGCTCTCCCGTTTAGGGGCCAGTCGGCTACTAACTATGGCTACACCTTC
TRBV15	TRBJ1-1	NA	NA	CATSRDGLTEAFF	TGTGCCACGAGCCGAGATGGTTTGACTGAAGCTTTCTTT
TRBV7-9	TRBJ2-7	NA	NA	CASRSQDYEQYF	TGTGCCAGCAGATCACAGGACTACGAGCAGTACTTC
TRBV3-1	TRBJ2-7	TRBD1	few	CASSQAGQEHYEQYF	TGTGCCAGCAGCCAAGCCGGACAGGAGCACTACGAGCAGTACTTC
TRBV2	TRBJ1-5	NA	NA	CASSEWKKGFGNQPQHF	TGTGCCAGCAGTGAATGGAAGAAGGGGTTCGGCAATCAGCCCCAGCATTTT